The rows below give T cell receptor beta chains drawn from one sample of a study of blood T cell repertoires in COVID-19. Generated by immunoSEQ multiplex PCR, the TCRdb table keeps only in-frame clones and is missing some. In the table there are approximately 69,000 clones, 82% of which are singletons. What was sequenced was peripheral blood. Receptors originate from a woman of 80 years or more with acute or convalescent COVID-19. Both conserved end residues are trimmed from each CDR3. A D gene is named only where the DNA matches it firmly.

J | V | length | D | CDR3
TRBJ2-3 | TRBV4-1 | 15 | TRBD2 | ASSQDKAGGVTDTQY
TRBJ2-2 | TRBV6-5 | 13 | TRBD2 | ASLWVAGEIGELF
TRBJ2-5 | TRBV7-6 | 13 | - | ASSLGAGRQETQY
TRBJ1-5 | TRBV6-5 | 13 | - | ASRNRALSNQPQH
TRBJ2-1 | TRBV4-2 | 16 | TRBD2 | ASSQEFGGRAADGEQF
TRBJ1-4 | TRBV11-2 | 14 | TRBD1 | ASSLGTGGTNEKLF
TRBJ2-3 | TRBV18 | 14 | - | ASSPYSYASTDTQY
TRBJ2-2 | TRBV24-1 | 15 | - | ATSDTKLGARSGELF
TRBJ1-6 | TRBV19 | 16 | TRBD1 | ASSIWGDPGQGDSPLH
TRBJ2-5 | TRBV5-4 | 12 | - | ASNLVRGGETQY
TRBJ2-1 | TRBV5-1 | 14 | - | ASSTTPLSSYNEQF
TRBJ2-3 | TRBV9 | 16 | TRBD2 | ASSVGVASGFSTDTQY
TRBJ1-6 | TRBV30 | 11 | - | AWSQGSNSPLH
TRBJ2-3 | TRBV5-1 | 14 | TRBD2 | ASSLTSGRGTDTQY
TRBJ2-1 | TRBV11-3 | 15 | - | ASSLDLGGGGYNEQF
TRBJ1-1 | TRBV18 | 13 | TRBD1 | ASSRDRGRNTEAF
TRBJ2-5 | TRBV6-6 | 14 | - | ASSPWATTSQETQY